The 20 T cell receptor beta chains listed next were all sequenced from one sample in a study of PD-1 blockade in classical Hodgkin lymphoma. Time point denoted: cycle 4 day 1 (C4D1), after five to seven weeks of nivolumab. With no exception, relapse followed autologous stem cell transplantation in all patients, and brentuximab vedotin exposure varied. Sequenced by immunoSEQ multiplex PCR; TCRdb stores in-frame clones only, minus some. Among just under 45,000 clones listed, around three fifths were seen once. The sequenced sample was peripheral blood mononuclear cells (PBMCs), obtained before the fourth cycle of nivolumab. Every receptor here comes from a human donor with classical Hodgkin lymphoma.

This clone has more than one count but fewer than ten. The chain joins TRBV28 to TRBJ2-7; TRBD1 agrees at 7 bases. Germline-derived CDR1 and CDR2 are MDHEN and SYDVKM. With 1 base clipped from V and 4 bases from J, the junction kept 4 bases outside the gene matches. The CDR3 has 14 residues. CDR3 sequence reads: CASSLFSGGYEQYF. In DNA form, the CDR3 reads TGTGCCAGCAGTTTATTTTCAGGGGGATACGAGCAGTACTTC. The full variable domain, its missing parts supplied by reference TRBV28 and TRBJ2-7, is DVKVTQSSRYLVKRTGEKVFLECVQDMDHENMFWYRQDPGLGLRLIYFSYDVKMKEKGDIPEGYSVSREKKERFSLILESASTNQTSMYLCASSLFSGGYEQYFGPGTRLTVT.

The chain recombines TRBV1 with TRBJ2-5. TRBV1 is a documented pseudogene. CDR3 length equals 15 residues. The CDR3 DNA reads TGCACCAGCAGCCAAGATGGCACCATCGGAGAGACCCAGTACTTC. This codes for CTSSQDGTIGETQYF.

The rearrangement links TRBV30 to TRBJ1-1, with D possibly being TRBD1 (5 bases). The germline gives CDR1 GTSNPN, CDR2 SVGIG (reference sequence). Deletions cut 1 base from V and 0 bases from J, with 9 bases between. This CDR3 is 14 amino acids long. CDR3: CAWSADSLNTEAFF. CDR3 sequence (DNA): TGTGCCTGGAGTGCTGACAGTCTGAACACTGAAGCTTTCTTT.

V usage is TRBV7-2 and J usage is TRBJ2-7; 7 nucleotides line up with TRBD2. Germline V gives CDR1 SGHTA, CDR2 FQGNSA. This CDR3 comprises 13 residues. After removal of 4 bases from V and 7 bases from J, the junction contained 7 bases not matched to a gene. This CDR3 is CASSYLAAAEQYF. CDR3 sequence (DNA): TGTGCCAGCAGCTACCTAGCGGCGGCGGAGCAGTACTTC.

The chain carries TRBV4-1 and TRBJ2-2; D ambiguous. In germline, CDR1 is MGHRA, CDR2 YSYEKL. The CDR3 length is 15 residues. V lost 4 bases and J 1 base, leaving 10 bases between the germline ends. The CDR3: CASSPSAMNTGELFF. The CDR3 DNA reads as TGCGCCAGCAGCCCCAGTGCCATGAACACCGGGGAGCTGTTTTTT.

This clone turned up a few times. The genes are TRBV7-2 and TRBJ2-3, with 7 bases fitting TRBD1. CDR1 and CDR2 (germline): SGHTA, FQGNSA. This CDR3 has 16 amino acids. With 1 base clipped from V and 3 bases from J, the junction kept 7 bases outside the gene matches. The CDR3 is CASSLVATGRTDTQYF. As DNA, the CDR3 is TGTGCCAGCAGCTTAGTAGCGACAGGGCGGACAGATACGCAGTATTTT. The entire variable domain, with the rest obtained from reference TRBV7-2 and TRBJ2-3, is as follows: GAGVSQSPSNKVTEKGKDVELRCDPISGHTALYWYRQSLGQGLEFLIYFQGNSAPDKSGLPSDRFSAERTGGSVSTLTIQRTQQEDSAVYLCASSLVATGRTDTQYFGPGTRLTVL.

The chain joins TRBV6-4 to TRBJ2-7; 8 bases map to TRBD1. V was clipped by 6 bases and J by 4 bases; unmatched bases: 8. The germline CDR1 and CDR2 sequences are MRHNA and SNTAGT. This CDR3 is built from 14 residues. As DNA, the CDR3 is TGTGCCAGCAGCCCCGGACAGGGAAGGTACGAGCAGTACTTC. Its protein product is CASSPGQGRYEQYF.

This clone was observed a handful of times. This chain connects TRBV9 to TRBJ2-3; tentatively, D is TRBD2 (6 bases). Germline V gene data show CDR1 as SGDLS and CDR2 as YYNGEE. V lost 0 bases and J lost 4, with 12 bases in between. The CDR3 runs to 15 residues. The CDR3 region is CASSVGLETPDTQYF. As DNA, the CDR3 is TGTGCCAGCAGCGTAGGACTAGAAACCCCAGATACGCAGTATTTT.

A few counts support this clone. This chain links TRBV5-1 with TRBJ1-1, with 9 bases fitting TRBD1. The V gene end was trimmed by 0 bases and the J gene end by 3 bases; junction bases not matched to a gene: 9. Germline CDR1 and CDR2: SGHRS and YFSETQ. The CDR3 runs 17 residues. The CDR3, as DNA: TGCGCCAGCAGCTTGGATCGGGACAGGGTTTTAGACACTGAAGCTTTCTTT. It yields the protein CASSLDRDRVLDTEAFF.

V gene TRBV27 combines with J gene TRBJ2-3; 9 nucleotides agree with TRBD2. Trimming at V came to 4 bases and at J to 6 bases, leaving 11 bases not matched to a gene. CDR1 MNHEY and CDR2 SMNVEV come from the germline V gene (reference sequence). This CDR3 contains 16 residues. Here the CDR3 reads CASSSRRLAGSDTQYF. The DNA of the CDR3 is TGTGCCAGCAGTTCCCGGCGGCTAGCGGGGAGTGATACGCAGTATTTT.

This clone was recorded only once. V usage is TRBV18 and J usage is TRBJ2-4, with TRBD2 as a possible D gene (6 bases). Trimming took off 5 bases at V and 2 bases at J, with 28 bases between the two ends. The length of the CDR3 is 20 residues. Germline V gene data show CDR1 as KGHSH and CDR2 as LQKENI. The DNA of the CDR3 is TGTGCCAGCTCAGACGGAGACGGGAGAGCCCTTGGGTTGTCCAAAAACATTCAGTACTTC. It specifies CASSDGDGRALGLSKNIQYF.

The V gene is TRBV2, the J gene TRBJ2-7, with D hard to call. Trimming pared 8 bases from V and 2 bases from J, leaving 10 bases between. CDR1 is SNHLY, CDR2 FYNNEI, per germline. The CDR3 length is 12 residues. The CDR3 sequence: CASHAEPYEQYF. The CDR3, as DNA: TGTGCCAGCCACGCAGAGCCCTACGAGCAGTACTTC.

This sequence joins TRBV27 and TRBJ1-1, with D perhaps TRBD1 (5 bases). V shed 9 bases and J shed 0 bases, with 17 bases lying between them. Germline V gene lookup returns CDR1 MNHEY and CDR2 SMNVEV (reference sequence). The length of the CDR3 is 15 residues. The CDR3 DNA reads TGTGCCAGTCGAAACAGCAGGGCTATGAACACTGAAGCTTTCTTT. It specifies CASRNSRAMNTEAFF.

This clone is judged large. This chain connects TRBV6-5 to TRBJ1-2, with D unclear. Trimming took off 4 bases at V and 5 bases at J, with 11 bases between the two ends. Germline loops: CDR1 MNHEY, CDR2 SVGAGI. This CDR3 comprises 13 residues. CDR3 coding DNA: TGTGCCAGCAGTTTCGAGCAATCGTATGGCTACACCTTC. Translating it yields CASSFEQSYGYTF.

V gene TRBV6-6 combines with J gene TRBJ2-7; D might be TRBD2 (6 bases). Germline-derived CDR1 and CDR2 are MNHNY and SVGAGI (reference sequence). There are 15 residues in the CDR3. V lost 2 bases, J lost 2 bases, and 13 bases lay in between. The CDR3 region has the DNA TGTGCCAGCAGTTACCCTGCGGGACCCCCCTACGAGCAGTACTTC. It specifies CASSYPAGPPYEQYF.

The chain couples TRBV28 to TRBJ1-6, with D perhaps TRBD1 (5 bases). This CDR3 has 11 amino acids. Germline V lookup: CDR1 MDHEN, CDR2 SYDVKM. V lost 7 bases and J lost 10, with 8 bases in between. In DNA, the CDR3 is TGTGCCAGCAAAGGGGTCTCACCCCTCCACTTT. It yields the protein CASKGVSPLHF.

The J gene is TRBJ2-7, the V gene TRBV2, with D possibly TRBD1 on 5 matching bases. The CDR3 sequence is 14 residues long. The germline CDR1 and CDR2 sequences are SNHLY and FYNNEI. V was shortened by 6 bases and J by 0 bases, with 12 bases between the two germline ends. CDR3 protein: CASRNSDSSYEQYF. CDR3 DNA sequence: TGTGCCAGCAGGAATTCTGACAGCTCCTACGAGCAGTACTTC.

V and J are TRBV18 and TRBJ1-5; the D gene is possibly TRBD1 (5 bases). V dropped 1 base and J dropped 6 bases, with 19 bases sitting between them. Germline V gene data show CDR1 as KGHSH and CDR2 as LQKENI. The CDR3 has 17 amino acids. CDR3 loop: CASSPLESEGEGQPQHF. The CDR3 DNA reads TGTGCCAGCTCACCACTCGAGTCCGAAGGGGAGGGTCAGCCCCAGCATTTT.

As for this clone: This sample includes further DNA sequences coding for the same CDR3. The chain uses TRBV28 and TRBJ1-2; 7 bases line up with TRBD1. The germline V gene encodes CDR1 MDHEN and CDR2 SYDVKM. The length of the CDR3 is 14 residues. Trimming took 5 bases from V and 4 from J; bases not matched to a gene: 7. The CDR3 bases are TGTGCCAGCAGTCCGGGGACAGCTATCTATGGCTACACCTTC. Protein sequence: CASSPGTAIYGYTF.

V usage is TRBV11-3 and J usage is TRBJ1-1, with D perhaps TRBD1 (6 bases). Germline CDR1 reads SGHNT; CDR2 reads YENEEA. Trimming left V 1 base short and J 5 bases short, with 11 bases between. The CDR3 covers 14 residues. The CDR3 is CASSLVSGQTEAFF. The CDR3 bases are TGTGCCAGCAGCTTAGTAAGCGGACAGACTGAAGCTTTCTTT.